Each of the 16 T cell receptor beta chains below was sequenced from the same sample in a study of T cells in Graves' hyperthyroidism and ophthalmopathy. The TCR beta CDR3 regions underwent amplification using RNA transcripts as the source. Carried out on the TCR CDR3, a first-round RT-PCR used the HTBI primer set. TCRdb redid the calling of the multiplex PCR reads with MiXCR, one entry per CDR3 protein. The sample gives about 640,000 distinct CDR3 sequences, around 13% of which show up once; 9.5% to 15% is in the top ten. Sequenced input: blood. These receptor sequences come from a woman in her 50s with Graves' ophthalmopathy.

This clonotype was seen repeatedly, ten times or more. The V call is TRBV18, the J call TRBJ1-4, with 7 bases that match TRBD1. J gave up 4 bases and V 4 bases, and 6 bases lay outside the gene matches. The CDR3 covers 15 residues. CDR1 KGHSH and CDR2 LQKENI come from the germline V gene. The CDR3 loop reads CASSLGQKINEKLFF. The DNA of the CDR3 is TGTGCCAGCTCACTGGGACAGAAGATTAATGAAAAACTGTTTTTT. Filled out from reference TRBV18 and TRBJ1-4, the complete variable domain reads NAGVMQNPRHLVRRRGQEARLRCSPMKGHSHVYWYRQLPEEGLKFMVYLQKENIIDESGMPKERFSAEFPKEGPSILRIQQVVRGDSAAYFCASSLGQKINEKLFFGSGTQLSVL.

Note on this clonotype: A read error may be the cause here, since a much bigger clone is one base away. The genes are TRBV20-1 and TRBJ1-1; D gene unclear. The germline gives CDR1 DFQATT, CDR2 SNEGSKA (reference sequence). Trimming removed 0 bases at V and 3 bases at J, with 23 bases between. CDR3 length: 18 residues. The CDR3 DNA reads as TGCAGTGCTAGAGATCTCCTAGCACGAGGAGCTCAACACACTGAAGCTTTCTTT. Translation: CSARDLLARGAQHTEAFF.

There are many counts of this clonotype. The rearrangement uses TRBV5-6 and TRBJ2-3; TRBD2 matches at 11 bases. CDR3 size: 16 residues. V dropped 3 bases and J dropped 2; count of bases not matched to a gene: 5. Germline CDR1 and CDR2: SGHDT and YYEEEE. The CDR3 DNA follows: TGTGCCAGCAGCTCGGGACTAGCGGAAATCACAGATACGCAGTATTTT. This sequence encodes CASSSGLAEITDTQYF.

This clonotype was counted many times. This chain connects TRBV6-1 to TRBJ2-5; D is uncertain. V dropped 5 bases and J dropped 3 bases, with 16 bases sitting between them. Germline V gene sequence: CDR1 MNHNS, CDR2 SASEGT. CDR3 length: 15 amino acids. CDR3 amino acids: CASSYTPGRKETQYF. The CDR3 DNA follows: TGTGCCAGCAGTTACACGCCGGGCCGCAAAGAGACCCAGTACTTC.

This clonotype came up many times. The genes are TRBV24-1 and TRBJ2-1, with 8 bases fitting TRBD1. The V gene end was trimmed by 4 bases and the J gene end by 8 bases; junction bases not matched to a gene: 9. The CDR3 is 15 amino acids. Germline CDR1 is KGHDR and CDR2 is SFDVKD. The CDR3 DNA reads TGTGCCACCAGTGAGCGGACAGGGAAACACCATGAGCAGTTCTTC. The encoded protein is CATSERTGKHHEQFF.

There are many counts of this clonotype. This chain links TRBV20-1 with TRBJ2-4; 10 positions agree with TRBD1. Losses at the gene ends were 3 bases for V and 2 bases for J; bases not matched to a gene: 10. This CDR3 spans 17 amino acids. CDR1 is DFQATT and CDR2 is SNEGSKA in the germline V gene (reference sequence). The DNA of the CDR3 is TGCAGTGCTAGTAGTGGTTTGGGACAGGGGACCAAAAACATTCAGTACTTC. Its protein product is CSASSGLGQGTKNIQYF.

This clonotype was counted ten times or more. The CDR3 loop is CASSLGPGRDYEQYF. In DNA form, the CDR3 reads TGTGCCAGCAGCTTAGGGCCCGGGAGGGACTACGAGCAGTACTTC. This chain joins TRBV7-2 and TRBJ2-7; 8 positions agree with TRBD2. This CDR3 comprises 15 residues. J lost 3 bases, V lost 1 base, and 5 bases had no gene match. Germline CDR1 reads SGHTA; CDR2 reads FQGNSA.

The chain is built from TRBV7-8 and TRBJ2-2; a weak D match, TRBD2 (5 bases). The CDR3 totals 14 residues. Germline V gene lookup returns CDR1 SGHVS and CDR2 FQNEAQ. V was pared by 7 bases and J by 7 bases, with 16 bases between. The CDR3 DNA is TGTGCCAGCAACAGTGGGAGATCGCGCGGGGAGCTGTTTTTT. Translation: CASNSGRSRGELFF.

Remarks on this clonotype: An end of the junction does not agree with germline; a read error may underlie this. The chain couples TRBV4-2 to TRBJ2-5, with a tentative D call TRBD1 (5 bases). The CDR3 is 15 residues long. Germline-derived CDR1 and CDR2 are LGHNA and YNFKEQ. The CDR3 reads CASSQERGPQATQYF. CDR3 DNA: TGTGCCAGCAGCCAAGAAAGGGGCCCCCAAGCGACCCAGTACTTC.

A few counts support this clonotype. V and J are TRBV25-1 and TRBJ2-1, with 9 bases aligning to TRBD2. The CDR3 has 17 amino acids. CDR1 and CDR2 from the germline V gene are MGHDK and SYGVNS. V trimming: 0 bases; J trimming: 6 bases; junction bases outside the gene matches: 9. CDR3: CASSEYGSGSYGNEQFF. The CDR3 bases are TGTGCCAGCAGTGAATACGGTAGCGGGAGTTATGGCAATGAGCAGTTCTTC. Variable domain in full (rest from reference TRBV25-1 and TRBJ2-1): EADIYQTPRYLVIGTGKKITLECSQTMGHDKMYWYQQDPGMELHLIHYSYGVNSTEKGDLSSESTVSRIRTEHFPLTLESARPSHTSQYLCASSEYGSGSYGNEQFFGPGTRLTVL.

This rearrangement joins TRBV10-3 to TRBJ2-7; no clear D. Germline V gives CDR1 ENHRY, CDR2 SYGVKD. The CDR3 is made up of 12 amino acids. V was trimmed by 3 bases and J by 3 bases, leaving 6 bases between them. The CDR3 coding sequence is TGTGCCATCAGTGACAGGTACTACGAGCAGTACTTC. Amino acids: CAISDRYYEQYF.

A few counts support this clonotype. The CDR3 DNA sequence: TGTGCCAGCAGTTCCGACAGGGGTGCGAGCTCCTACAATGAGCAGTTCTTC. Its protein product is CASSSDRGASSYNEQFF. The genes are TRBV12-3 or TRBV12-4 and TRBJ2-1; TRBD1 matches at 8 bases. V dropped 4 bases and J dropped 0; count of bases not matched to a gene: 8. This CDR3 has 17 amino acids.

CDR3 coding DNA: TGCGCCAGCAGCCGTTACAGGGGGCGTTTTTTGACAGATACGCAGTATTTT. Protein: CASSRYRGRFLTDTQYF. This chain uses TRBV4-3 with TRBJ2-3; 9 nucleotides line up with TRBD1. The germline CDR1 and CDR2 sequences are LGHNA and YSLEER. V gave up 4 bases and J gave up 3 bases; unmatched junction bases: 11. The length of the CDR3 is 17 residues.

CDR3 residues: CASGGANVLTF. DNA of the CDR3: TGCGCCAGCGGTGGGGCCAACGTCCTGACTTTC. The genes are TRBV5-1 and TRBJ2-6; no reliable D call. V dropped 7 bases and J dropped 3 bases, with 2 bases sitting between them. In germline, CDR1 is SGHRS, CDR2 YFSETQ. The length of the CDR3 is 11 residues.

This clonotype has ten or more counts. The rearrangement uses TRBV30 and TRBJ1-2; the D is unclear. Per the germline V gene, CDR1 is GTSNPN and CDR2 is SVGIG (reference sequence). V was cut by 0 bases and J by 3 bases, with 11 bases left in between. This CDR3 has 14 residues. The CDR3 region is CAWSVSGVDYGYTF. The DNA of the CDR3 is TGTGCCTGGAGTGTATCTGGGGTCGACTATGGCTACACCTTC.

The table lists this clonotype with a few counts. The rearrangement joins TRBV30 to TRBJ2-6; 7 bases are shared with TRBD1. CDR1 and CDR2 from the germline V gene are GTSNPN and SVGIG (reference sequence). The length of the CDR3 is 14 residues. The J segment lost 0 bases and the V segment lost 5 bases, leaving 1 base of the junction unmatched. In nucleotides, the CDR3 is TGTGCCTGGGGGACAGTCTCTGGGGCCAACGTCCTGACTTTC. Protein: CAWGTVSGANVLTF.